This is a list of T cell receptor beta chains from one sample in a study of cytomegalovirus exposure and HLA in healthy donors. Repertoires were generated with immunoSEQ multiplex PCR, while TCRdb's copy carries only in-frame clones and drops some. This sample carries 150,000 to 180,000 clones, 65% to 85% of them seen once, and the ten largest clones take about 2.6%. Sequencing used PBMCs. Source of these receptors: a young man in good health and CMV-seronegative. Each CDR3 is given with its conserved first and last residue. D genes are given only for firm matches. Rows may omit the clone size; those that give it use once, few, many or a size class.

J gene	V gene	D gene	clone size	CDR3 DNA	CDR3 protein
TRBJ2-1	TRBV11-2	-	-	TGTGCCAGCAGCTTAGGACTCTTCAATGAGCAGTTCTTC	CASSLGLFNEQFF
TRBJ2-3	TRBV14	-	once	TGTGCCAGCAGCCAAGATTGGTTGGGGAGCGGCACAGATACGCAGTATTTT	CASSQDWLGSGTDTQYF
TRBJ1-4	TRBV13	-	-	TGTGCCAGCAGCTTCGGTCGTGCCAATGAAAAACTGTTTTTT	CASSFGRANEKLFF
TRBJ2-1	TRBV5-1	TRBD1	-	TGCGCCAGCAGCTCAGGACAGGGAGGCAATGAGCAGTTCTTC	CASSSGQGGNEQFF
TRBJ2-1	TRBV7-3	TRBD2	-	TGTGCCAGCAGCTCGGGGGGGTACAATGAGCAGTTCTTC	CASSSGGYNEQFF
TRBJ2-1	TRBV11-2	-	-	TGTGCCAGCAGCTTAGATTCAGTCGAGCAGTTCTTC	CASSLDSVEQFF
TRBJ1-2	TRBV19	TRBD1	-	TGTGCCAGTAGTCCACCGTGGACAGGGCGGAACACCTTC	CASSPPWTGRNTF
TRBJ1-2	TRBV28	-	-	TGTGCCAGCAGTCGCGCAGGGTCAGTTAACTATGGCTACACCTTC	CASSRAGSVNYGYTF
TRBJ1-5	TRBV27	TRBD1	few	TGTGCCAGCAGCGCCAATCCGGGACAGGGAATACGTGGTAGCAATCAGCCCCAGCATTTT	CASSANPGQGIRGSNQPQHF
TRBJ1-6	TRBV6-5	-	few	TGTGCCAGCAGCTCGCGGGCCGGGAATTCACCCCTCCACTTT	CASSSRAGNSPLHF
TRBJ1-2	TRBV5-6	TRBD1	-	TGTGCCAGCAGCTATTCCCGGAACAGGGGATGGTATGGCTACACCTTC	CASSYSRNRGWYGYTF
TRBJ1-2	TRBV7-9	-	-	TGTGCCAGCAGCTTAGGACGGGGGGCCCACGGCTACACCTTC	CASSLGRGAHGYTF
TRBJ1-3	TRBV5-1	TRBD1	once	TGCGCCAGCAGCTCGGACAGGGGGTTCGGAAACACCATATATTTT	CASSSDRGFGNTIYF
TRBJ2-7	TRBV6-1	-	few	TGTGCCAGCAGCCACACAAGAGTACAGGACGAGCAGTACTTC	CASSHTRVQDEQYF
TRBJ1-2	TRBV4-1	TRBD1	-	TGCGCCAGCAGCCAAGACCCGACAGGGTCCTATGGCTACACCTTC	CASSQDPTGSYGYTF
TRBJ2-3	TRBV19	TRBD1	-	TGTGCCAGTCAGGACCCAGGGGGACAGGGGTACCGTAATACGCAGTATTTT	CASQDPGGQGYRNTQYF
TRBJ1-3	TRBV6-5	-	-	TGTGCCAGCAGTTACGAGTACGGAAACACCATATATTTT	CASSYEYGNTIYF
TRBJ2-5	TRBV5-1	-	few	TGCGCCAGCAGCTTGTCTAGTATGGAGACCCAGTACTTC	CASSLSSMETQYF
TRBJ1-5	TRBV19	TRBD1	-	TGTGCCACAGCACAGGGGCGCAATCAGCCCCAGCATTTT	CATAQGRNQPQHF
TRBJ1-1	TRBV6-5	-	-	TGTGCCAGCAGTCAGGGGTACACTGAAGCTTTCTTT	CASSQGYTEAFF
TRBJ1-6	TRBV19	TRBD1	-	TGTGCCAGTAGTTGGGGACAGGCATATTCACCCCTCCACTTT	CASSWGQAYSPLHF
TRBJ2-5	TRBV10-3	TRBD2	-	TGTGCCATCAGTGACCGGACGGGGACTAGCGGGGGGGCCGCGGAGACCCAGTACTTC	CAISDRTGTSGGAAETQYF
TRBJ2-5	TRBV5-1	TRBD2	-	TGCGCCAGCAGCTTGGGGGCGGGGGGGATCCAAGAGACCCAGTACTTC	CASSLGAGGIQETQYF
TRBJ2-7	TRBV11-2	-	few	TGTGCCAGCAGTCCCCGGGACAACTCCTACGAGCAGTACTTC	CASSPRDNSYEQYF
TRBJ1-5	TRBV28	-	-	TGTGCCAGCAGTTCCCCCCCGGGGGGACTCAATCAGCCCCAGCATTTT	CASSSPPGGLNQPQHF
TRBJ1-2	TRBV4-3	-	-	TGCGCCAGCAGCCAAGGGGCCGCGACCTTCTATGGCTACACCTTC	CASSQGAATFYGYTF
TRBJ2-4	TRBV27	-	-	TGTGCCAGCAGTTCACTATCGGACAGGGAGGGCATTCAGTACTTC	CASSSLSDREGIQYF
TRBJ2-3	TRBV27	TRBD2	once	TGTGCCAGCAGTTTATCTTGGGGACTAGCGGGGGCAGATACGCAGTATTTT	CASSLSWGLAGADTQYF
TRBJ2-1	TRBV7-9	-	few	TGTGCCAGCAGCTTTACAAGAAACTCCTACAATGAGCAGTTCTTC	CASSFTRNSYNEQFF
TRBJ2-3	TRBV5-4	TRBD2	-	TGTGCCAGCAGCTTGGCGGGAGCGGGGGGGAGCACAGATACGCAGTATTTT	CASSLAGAGGSTDTQYF
TRBJ1-1	TRBV5-1	TRBD1	-	TGCGCCAGCACGGGACAGGGGAAGGAAAACACTGAAGCTTTCTTT	CASTGQGKENTEAFF
TRBJ1-2	TRBV6-5	TRBD1	-	TGTGCCAGCAGCCAGTACAGGGGGCAGGACTATGGCTACACCTTC	CASSQYRGQDYGYTF
TRBJ1-1	TRBV14	-	-	TGTGCCAGCAGCCAAGATGGGCCAGGCCCTGAAGCTTTCTTT	CASSQDGPGPEAFF
TRBJ1-1	TRBV5-1	-	few	TGCGCCAGCAGCTTGGCACCAAGTCGCCTAATGAACACTGAAGCTTTCTTT	CASSLAPSRLMNTEAFF
TRBJ1-4	TRBV25-1	TRBD1	-	TGTGCCAGCAGTGTTACAGGGGCCCTAAGTGAAAAACTGTTTTTT	CASSVTGALSEKLFF
TRBJ2-1	TRBV4-1	TRBD2	-	TGCGCCAGCAGCGCCACAAGCGAGCGGGGCTACAATGAGCAGTTCTTC	CASSATSERGYNEQFF
TRBJ1-1	TRBV11-2	-	-	TGTGCCAGCAGCCCAAGCTTGGTCACTGAAGCTTTCTTT	CASSPSLVTEAFF
TRBJ2-5	TRBV5-4	-	-	TGTGCCAGCAGCCCCTCGAGTGCGGGGGAGACCCAGTACTTC	CASSPSSAGETQYF
TRBJ1-2	TRBV7-8	TRBD1	-	TGTGCCAGCAGCTCGACGGGACAGGGGGCCGGTGGCTACACCTTC	CASSSTGQGAGGYTF
TRBJ1-5	TRBV5-1	TRBD1	-	TGCGCCAGCAGTATCAGGGGGCTGGGGCAGCCCCAGCATTTT	CASSIRGLGQPQHF
TRBJ2-2	TRBV5-4	TRBD2	-	TGTGCCAGCAGCTTGTCGGGGGGTACAGCCGGGGAGCTGTTTTTT	CASSLSGGTAGELFF
TRBJ2-1	TRBV2	TRBD1	-	TGTGCCAGCAGACTAAGGTTACCGGGACAGGGGGCCAATGAGCAGTTCTTC	CASRLRLPGQGANEQFF
TRBJ2-5	TRBV7-9	TRBD2	-	TGTGCCAGCAGCTTGTTCGCGGGGGGGCGCGAGACCCAGTACTTC	CASSLFAGGRETQYF
TRBJ2-2	TRBV10-1	TRBD2	-	TGCGCCAGCAGTGAAAAGCGGGGGGACCCGAACACCGGGGAGCTGTTTTTT	CASSEKRGDPNTGELFF
TRBJ2-3	TRBV4-2	TRBD2	-	TGTGCCAGCAGCGCCTCGGCGACTAGCGGGGGAACTCCCAGCACAGATACGCAGTATTTT	CASSASATSGGTPSTDTQYF